This entry features one TCR beta chain sequence. The sample belongs to a study of blood T cells in healthy people across ages. CDR1 is SGHRS, CDR2 YFSETQ, per germline. The CDR3 totals 14 residues. V was pared by 6 bases and J by 8 bases, with 11 bases of the junction left unmatched. The use of a sample-barcoded 5' primer and a J-beta primer mix characterized a second PCR of roughly 7 to 12 cycles. In TCRdb, the 5' RACE reads were re-called with MiXCR into one record per CDR3 protein. The top ten clones hold approximately 3.7% of a sample with about 720,000 distinct CDR3 sequences, more than 20% of them seen once. The sample also formed part of further work on T cells of mothers and their children. As reported in that work: Added by the second PCR's M1S primer were sample barcodes and 2-4 random nucleotides.

Material: blood. This clonotype was sampled from a boy aged 5 to 17 in good health. This chain connects TRBV5-1 to TRBJ2-1; 7 bases map to TRBD1. CDR3 sequence: CASTSRQGVHEQFF. Here the CDR3 DNA reads TGCGCCAGCACCAGTCGACAGGGTGTCCATGAGCAGTTCTTC.